Reported below is one T cell receptor (beta chain). These data are taken from a study of T cells after yellow fever vaccination. V trimming: 7 bases; J trimming: 5 bases; junction bases outside the gene matches: 6. Germline loops: CDR1 MNHEY, CDR2 SMNVEV (reference sequence). The CDR3 has 14 residues. A single record per CDR3 protein comes from TCRdb applying MiXCR to the 5' RACE reads. Of about 320,000 distinct CDR3 sequences in the sample, around 7.3% are singletons; the top ten hold 18%. The source material was PBMCs, sampled roughly seven weeks after the first yellow fever vaccination. The receptor's source is a man aged 18-30 years who received the YFV17D yellow fever vaccine. The V and J genes are TRBV27 and TRBJ1-2; 11 nucleotides match TRBD1. The CDR3 loop is CASKTGTGGYGYTF. The CDR3 coding sequence is TGTGCCAGCAAAACCGGGACAGGGGGTTATGGCTACACCTTC.